These 19 T cell receptor beta chains were sequenced from one sample in a study of blood T cell repertoires in COVID-19 (dated by TCRdb to the early 2020s). Libraries came from the immunoSEQ multiplex PCR assay. Sourced from immuneACCESS, this table was stored by TCRdb with only in-frame sequences that have V and J called. A share of the clones is absent; for the studies checked, an unresolved V gene accounts for under half, and the remainder has no known explanation. This sample lists approximately 190,000 clones; under 90% were detected once. In total, the top ten clones hold approximately 5.9% of the sample. The sample consisted of peripheral blood. The receptors stem from a man older than 75 with acute or convalescent COVID-19.

This clone was picked up a small number of times. The chain joins TRBV29-1 to TRBJ2-7, with D unresolved. The V gene lost 4 bases and the J gene lost 2 bases, with 9 bases spanning the gap. CDR1 is SQVTM and CDR2 is ANQGSEA in the germline V gene. CDR3 length equals 12 residues. The CDR3 nucleotides read TGCAGCGTTGTGGGCAGACCCTACGAGCAGTACTTC. It is translated as CSVVGRPYEQYF.

This clone was observed a few times. This rearrangement joins TRBV7-9 to TRBJ2-5; no reliable D call. This CDR3 has 13 residues. Germline V gene data show CDR1 as SEHNR and CDR2 as FQNEAQ (reference sequence). V was pared by 1 base and J by 4 bases, with 7 bases between. The CDR3 here is CASSLGGGETQYF. CDR3 DNA: TGTGCCAGCAGCTTAGGAGGTGGAGAGACCCAGTACTTC.

The chain carries TRBV18 and TRBJ1-2; D is unclear. Germline assignment: CDR1 KGHSH and CDR2 LQKENI. The CDR3 extends over 14 amino acids. V dropped 3 bases and J dropped 1 base, with 9 bases sitting between them. The CDR3 nucleotides are TGTGCCAGCTCACCGGAGGCTCTTAACTATGGCTACACCTTC. Amino acid sequence: CASSPEALNYGYTF.

The genes are TRBV19 and TRBJ1-5; 7 bases agree with TRBD1. After removal of 7 bases from V and 2 bases from J, the junction contained 11 bases not matched to a gene. This CDR3 is 16 amino acids long. The germline V gene encodes CDR1 LNHDA and CDR2 SQIVND (reference sequence). This CDR3 is CASNRQGGAGNQPQHF. In DNA form, the CDR3 reads TGTGCCAGTAACCGCCAGGGGGGCGCGGGCAATCAGCCCCAGCATTTT.

In DNA form, the CDR3 reads TGCAGTGCTAGTGACGGACTAGCGGCACGGAACGAGCAGTACTTC. This codes for CSASDGLAARNEQYF. This chain connects TRBV20-1 to TRBJ2-7; 10 bases are shared with TRBD2. This CDR3 spans 15 amino acids. Looked up from germline, CDR1 is DFQATT and CDR2 is SNEGSKA (reference sequence). V shed 3 bases, J shed 5 bases, and the junction held 10 bases outside the gene matches.

The rearrangement uses TRBV15 and TRBJ2-2, with 15 bases matching TRBD2. CDR3 size: 17 residues. Germline CDR1 is LNHNV and CDR2 is YYDKDF (reference sequence). V gave up 6 bases and J gave up 0 bases; unmatched junction bases: 2. The CDR3 loop reads CATRRTSGRANTGELFF. CDR3 bases: TGTGCCACCAGGAGGACTAGCGGGAGGGCGAACACCGGGGAGCTGTTTTTT.

The J gene is TRBJ2-2, the V gene TRBV19; D is ambiguous. CDR3 length equals 13 residues. The germline gives CDR1 LNHDA, CDR2 SQIVND (reference sequence). The V end lost 7 bases, the J end lost 4 bases, and 10 bases lay between the germline ends. The CDR3 reads CASNPAITGELFF. CDR3 sequence (DNA): TGTGCCAGTAATCCAGCGATCACCGGGGAGCTGTTTTTT.

V usage is TRBV4-1 and J usage is TRBJ2-3, with 11 bases identical to TRBD2. V lost 4 bases and J lost 0; bases outside the gene matches: 3. The CDR3 has 16 amino acids. Germline V gene data show CDR1 as MGHRA and CDR2 as YSYEKL. The CDR3 coding sequence is TGCGCCAGCAGCCCGGGACTAGCGGCTAGCACAGATACGCAGTATTTT. It yields the protein CASSPGLAASTDTQYF.

This clone has only a few counts. The gene calls are TRBV3-1 (or the pseudogene TRBV3-2) and TRBJ2-3; 9 positions agree with TRBD1. There are 18 residues in the CDR3. Looked up from germline, CDR1 is LGHDT and CDR2 is YNNKEL (reference sequence). Germline trimming cut 1 base from V and 2 bases from J; bases unmatched to any gene: 10. The CDR3 DNA reads as TGTGCCAGCAGCCAAGGGGATACCGGGACAGGGTTCACAGATACGCAGTATTTT. Its protein is CASSQGDTGTGFTDTQYF.

This clone showed up just once. V usage is TRBV19 and J usage is TRBJ1-1; D is unclear. Germline CDR1 reads LNHDA; CDR2 reads SQIVND (reference sequence). The V and J ends lost 3 bases and 1 base respectively, with 6 bases between them. This CDR3 is 13 amino acids long. The CDR3 DNA reads as TGTGCCAGTAGTATGCTGAGGAACACTGAAGCTTTCTTT. Amino acid sequence: CASSMLRNTEAFF.

The V call is TRBV11-3, the J call TRBJ2-2; 7 bases are shared with TRBD2. The CDR3 runs to 17 residues. CDR1 is SGHNT and CDR2 is YENEEA in the germline V gene. V trimming: 5 bases; J trimming: 0 bases; junction bases outside the gene matches: 9. Here the CDR3 DNA reads TGTGCCAGCAGCCCCAACCCTAGCGGAACGAACACCGGGGAGCTGTTTTTT. It yields the protein CASSPNPSGTNTGELFF.

The chain joins TRBV24-1 to TRBJ2-3; 7 bases agree with TRBD1. With V trimmed by 12 bases and J by 2 bases, 7 bases remained unmatched. The CDR3 spans 13 residues. The V gene's germline CDR1 is KGHDR and CDR2 SFDVKD. The CDR3 protein is CASGQASTDTQYF. CDR3 DNA sequence: TGTGCCTCTGGACAGGCCTCCACAGATACGCAGTATTTT.

The chain combines TRBV21-1 with TRBJ1-5. TRBV21-1 is designated a pseudogene. The CDR3 has 15 amino acids. For the CDR3, the DNA is TGTGCCAGCAGCAAAGCAGTGAGGGCGAGTCAGCCCCAGCATTTT. Its protein is CASSKAVRASQPQHF.

This clone was picked up one time. The genes are TRBV7-2 and TRBJ2-5; 12 bases align to TRBD2. The CDR3 is made up of 15 amino acids. The V segment lost 6 bases and the J segment 4 bases; nucleotides outside the gene matches: 6. CDR1 is SGHTA, CDR2 FQGNSA, per germline. CDR3 bases: TGTGCCAGCAGGGACCGGGGACTAGCGGGAGAGACCCAGTACTTC. Its translation is CASRDRGLAGETQYF.

This chain joins TRBV18 and TRBJ2-1; possibly TRBD2 for D (7 bases). CDR1 and CDR2 (germline): KGHSH, LQKENI. Trimming took 5 bases from V and 8 from J, leaving 22 bases between them. The CDR3 contains 16 residues. Here the CDR3 reads CASSKPNGRSGDEQFF. CDR3 sequence (DNA): TGTGCCAGCTCAAAACCTAACGGGAGGTCAGGGGATGAGCAGTTCTTC.

This clone was seen just once. The rearrangement links TRBV7-2 to TRBJ1-5; 12 bases align to TRBD1. Trimming removed 3 bases from V and 3 bases from J; junction bases left unmatched: 6. Looked up from germline, CDR1 is SGHTA and CDR2 is FQGNSA. The CDR3 totals 17 residues. CDR3 bases: TGTGCCAGCAGCTTGGGGGGGACAGGGGGCCTCAATCAGCCCCAGCATTTT. Translated, it gives CASSLGGTGGLNQPQHF.

The rearrangement joins TRBV5-6 to TRBJ1-6; 10 bases agree with TRBD1. Germline loops: CDR1 SGHDT, CDR2 YYEEEE. This CDR3 region has 15 residues. With 3 bases clipped from V and 11 bases from J, the junction kept 8 bases outside the gene matches. The CDR3 region is CASSSRDRGFAPLHF. CDR3 sequence (DNA): TGTGCCAGCAGCTCTCGGGACAGGGGTTTCGCACCCCTCCACTTT.

The chain is built from TRBV28 and TRBJ2-3; 8 bases fit TRBD1. The junction had 3 bases not matched to a gene; V was cut back by 4 bases and J by 3 bases. CDR1 MDHEN and CDR2 SYDVKM come from the germline V gene. The CDR3 runs to 14 residues. Written as DNA, the CDR3 is TGTGCCAGCAGTTCTGGACAGGGTACAGATACGCAGTATTTT. Protein product: CASSSGQGTDTQYF.

The chain combines TRBV5-3 with TRBJ2-5; D is ambiguous. TRBV5-3 is filed as an ORF, its function uncertain. Trimming took off 3 bases at V and 3 bases at J, with 6 bases between the two ends. This CDR3 has 12 residues. CDR3 DNA sequence: TGTGCCAGAAGCTCCTTTAAAGAGACCCAGTACTTC. Translation gives CARSSFKETQYF.